This TCR beta chain was found in a study of blood T cell repertoires in COVID-19. V lost 5 bases and J lost 0, with 9 bases in between. Germline V CDR1 and CDR2: KGHSH, LQKENI. The CDR3 contains 14 residues. This clone was seen ten or more times. In the original workflow: Scientists estimated how many nucleated cells there were by amplifying reference gene primers. Sequencing used immunoSEQ multiplex PCR; TCRdb keeps in-frame clones, though not all of them. That table furnishes V, J and clone size, whereas the DNA furnished D and trimming. Here the sample spans about 250,000 clones, 80% to 90% being singletons.

This receptor was obtained from an elderly man with acute or convalescent COVID-19. This rearrangement joins TRBV18 to TRBJ2-3; possible D gene TRBD2, 6 bases. The sequenced material came from peripheral blood. CDR3 protein: CASSTGVSTDTQYF. CDR3 in DNA: TGTGCCAGCTCAACGGGAGTCAGCACAGATACGCAGTATTTT. Filled out from reference TRBV18 and TRBJ2-3, the complete variable domain reads NAGVMQNPRHLVRRRGQEARLRCSPMKGHSHVYWYRQLPEEGLKFMVYLQKENIIDESGMPKERFSAEFPKEGPSILRIQQVVRGDSAAYFCASSTGVSTDTQYFGPGTRLTVL.